Included here is one T cell receptor (beta chain) sequence, with context. The data originate from a study of blood T cell repertoires in COVID-19. Study details: Collection of acute and convalescent COVID-19 samples took place in the United States, Italy and Spain. The cDNA or gDNA used as material had been derived from T cells, B-cell-depleted T cells, or PBMCs.

As processed by the authors: Cell counts per sample came from amplifying reference gene primers. TCRdb's copy holds only in-frame clones and misses some; the assay was immunoSEQ multiplex PCR. From that table come the V and J calls and clone size; the DNA was used to work out D and trimming. The table shows 200,000 to 300,000 clones, with just under 85% occurring only once. Sequencing used peripheral blood. The sequence derives from a man in his fifties or sixties with acute or convalescent COVID-19.

The CDR3 DNA follows: TGTGCCAGCAGTGAATATAGGGGGGGCCGAGTCTACGAGCAGTACTTC. This translates into CASSEYRGGRVYEQYF. The rearrangement links TRBV25-1 to TRBJ2-7, with D perhaps TRBD2 (7 bases). The germline V gene encodes CDR1 MGHDK and CDR2 SYGVNS. This CDR3 comprises 16 residues. V gave up 0 bases and J gave up 3 bases, with 15 bases separating them.